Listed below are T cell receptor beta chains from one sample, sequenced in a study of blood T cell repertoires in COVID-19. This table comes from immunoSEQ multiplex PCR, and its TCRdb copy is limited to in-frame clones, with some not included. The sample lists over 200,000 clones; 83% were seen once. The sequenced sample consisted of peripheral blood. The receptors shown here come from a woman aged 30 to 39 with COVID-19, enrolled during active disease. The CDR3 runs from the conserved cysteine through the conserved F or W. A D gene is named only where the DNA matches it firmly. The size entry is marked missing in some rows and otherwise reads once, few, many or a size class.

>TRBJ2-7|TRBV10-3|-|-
CAISPGTYEQYF
TGTGCCATCAGTCCAGGTACCTACGAGCAGTACTTC
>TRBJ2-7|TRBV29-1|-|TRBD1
CSVEGQESYEQYF
TGCAGCGTAGAGGGACAGGAGTCCTACGAGCAGTACTTC
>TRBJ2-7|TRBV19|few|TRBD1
CASSIRPGQAYSSYEQYF
TGTGCCAGTAGTATCCGCCCGGGACAGGCTTACAGCTCCTACGAGCAGTACTTC
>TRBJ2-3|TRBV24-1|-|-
CATSDPLDTDTQYF
TGTGCCACCAGTGACCCACTTGACACAGATACGCAGTATTTT
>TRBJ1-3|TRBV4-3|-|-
CASSQDGTLLGGNTIYF
TGCGCCAGCAGCCAAGACGGGACACTCCTAGGGGGAAACACCATATATTTT
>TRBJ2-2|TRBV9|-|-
CASSVEGRPTGELFF
TGTGCCAGCAGCGTAGAAGGGAGGCCCACCGGGGAGCTGTTTTTT
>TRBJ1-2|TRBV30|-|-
CAWSVTGFYGYTF
TGTGCCTGGAGTGTAACCGGGTTCTATGGCTACACCTTC
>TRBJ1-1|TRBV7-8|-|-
CASSPGLFEGVTEAFF
TGTGCCAGCAGCCCTGGCCTATTCGAAGGGGTCACTGAAGCTTTCTTT
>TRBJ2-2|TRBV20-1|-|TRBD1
CSASQGAGNQGGELFF
TGCAGTGCTAGTCAGGGGGCAGGAAACCAAGGCGGGGAGCTGTTTTTT
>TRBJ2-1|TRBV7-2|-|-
CASLRRGPEDEQFF
TGTGCCAGCCTGAGGCGGGGCCCCGAGGATGAGCAGTTCTTC
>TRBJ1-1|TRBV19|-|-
CASSTRTDMNTEAFF
TGTGCCAGTAGTACCCGGACAGACATGAACACTGAAGCTTTCTTT
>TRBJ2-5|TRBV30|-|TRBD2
CASGTSGAETQYF
TGTGCCTCCGGGACTAGCGGGGCCGAGACCCAGTACTTC
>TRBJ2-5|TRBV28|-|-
CASSFGDPLIETQYF
TGTGCCAGCAGTTTTGGTGATCCGCTAATAGAGACCCAGTACTTC
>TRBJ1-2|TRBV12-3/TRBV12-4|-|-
CASSLLREVGYTF
TGTGCCAGCAGTTTATTGAGGGAGGTTGGCTACACCTTC
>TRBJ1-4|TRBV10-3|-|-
CAISDPRTTNEKLFF
TGTGCCATCAGTGACCCGAGGACAACTAATGAAAAACTGTTTTTT
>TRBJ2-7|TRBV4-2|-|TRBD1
CASSQEATGVEQYF
TGTGCCAGCAGCCAAGAAGCAACAGGGGTTGAGCAGTACTTC
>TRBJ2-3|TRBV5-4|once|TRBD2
CASSPAGGLTDTQYF
TGTGCCAGCAGCCCAGCGGGGGGCCTCACAGATACGCAGTATTTT
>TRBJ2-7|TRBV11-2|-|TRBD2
CASSLGAGLAGITYEQYF
TGTGCCAGCAGCTTAGGAGCGGGACTAGCGGGGATCACCTACGAGCAGTACTTC
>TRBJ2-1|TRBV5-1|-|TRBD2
CASSFFGTSGYNEQFF
TGCGCCAGCAGCTTTTTTGGGACTAGCGGCTACAATGAGCAGTTCTTC
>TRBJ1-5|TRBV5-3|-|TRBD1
CARSLSTQGGFSNQPQHF
TGTGCCAGAAGCCTTTCGACACAGGGGGGGTTTAGCAATCAGCCCCAGCATTTT
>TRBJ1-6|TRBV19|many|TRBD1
CASRRRDSTNSPLHF
TGTGCCAGTAGGCGCCGGGACAGTACCAATTCACCCCTCCACTTT
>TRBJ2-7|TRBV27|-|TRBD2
CASSYGGRTYEQYF
TGTGCCAGCAGTTACGGCGGGAGAACCTACGAGCAGTACTTC